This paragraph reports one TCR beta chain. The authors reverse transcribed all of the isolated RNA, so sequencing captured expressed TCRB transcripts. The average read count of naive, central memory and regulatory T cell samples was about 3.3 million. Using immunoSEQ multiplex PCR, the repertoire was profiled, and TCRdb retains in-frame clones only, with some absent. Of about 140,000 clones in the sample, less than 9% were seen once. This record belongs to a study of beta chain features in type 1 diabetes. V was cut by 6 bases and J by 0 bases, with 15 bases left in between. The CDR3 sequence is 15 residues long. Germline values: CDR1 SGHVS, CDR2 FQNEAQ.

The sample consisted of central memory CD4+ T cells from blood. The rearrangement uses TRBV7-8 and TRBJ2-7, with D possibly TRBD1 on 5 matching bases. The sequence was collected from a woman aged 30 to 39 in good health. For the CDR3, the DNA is TGTGCCAGCAGGCACGGCAGGGCCCCCTCCTACGAGCAGTACTTC. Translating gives CASRHGRAPSYEQYF.